The 5 T cell receptor beta chains in this list originate from one sample, sequenced in a study of blood T cells in healthy people across ages. A sample-barcoded 5' primer and a J-beta primer mix were used in a second PCR of roughly 7 to 12 cycles. TCRdb itself ran the 5' RACE reads through MiXCR, one entry per CDR3 protein. The sample includes approximately 770,000 distinct CDR3 sequences, more than 45% of them seen just once. Sequencing was carried out using blood. The receptors derive from a man aged 30-40 years in good health.

This clonotype was counted only a few times. V and J are TRBV6-6 and TRBJ2-7, with D perhaps matching TRBD2 (6 bases). Germline V CDR1 and CDR2: MNHNY, SVGAGI (reference sequence). Trimming took 11 bases from V and 6 from J, leaving 11 bases between them. There are 10 residues in the CDR3. The CDR3 protein is CACAGSEQYF. CDR3 DNA sequence: TGTGCCTGCGCGGGGAGCGAGCAGTACTTC.

The chain combines TRBV4-3 with TRBJ2-7; D is uncertain. In germline, CDR1 is LGHNA, CDR2 YSLEER. V was trimmed by 1 base and J by 1 base, leaving 11 bases between them. The CDR3 loop spans 15 amino acids. The CDR3 spells CASSQGGASSYEQYF. CDR3 DNA sequence: TGCGCCAGCAGCCAAGGTGGCGCCAGTTCCTACGAGCAGTACTTC.

This rearrangement joins TRBV9 to TRBJ2-1, with 11 bases fitting TRBD2. The V segment lost 2 bases and the J segment 3 bases; nucleotides outside the gene matches: 7. Germline V gene lookup returns CDR1 SGDLS and CDR2 YYNGEE. The CDR3 runs to 17 residues. In nucleotides, the CDR3 is TGTGCCAGCAGCGTTGTAGCGGGAGGGTGGGTCTACAATGAGCAGTTCTTC. Amino acid sequence: CASSVVAGGWVYNEQFF.

This chain connects TRBV20-1 to TRBJ2-7, with D possibly matching TRBD1 (6 bases). Trimming cost V 2 bases and J 3 bases, with 14 bases left between them. Germline V gene lookup returns CDR1 DFQATT and CDR2 SNEGSKA (reference sequence). The CDR3 contains 14 residues. The CDR3 nucleotides read TGCAGTGCTAGACGGGATTCAGGGGTCTACGAGCAGTACTTC. Amino acids: CSARRDSGVYEQYF.

CDR3 loop: CATSHGQKVSPLHF. The CDR3 bases are TGTGCCACCAGTCACGGACAGAAGGTTTCACCCCTCCACTTT. The V call is TRBV15, the J call TRBJ1-6; TRBD1 is a possible D gene (6 bases). V was cut by 6 bases and J by 9 bases, with 15 bases left in between. The CDR3 runs to 14 residues. CDR1 is LNHNV, CDR2 YYDKDF, per germline (reference sequence).